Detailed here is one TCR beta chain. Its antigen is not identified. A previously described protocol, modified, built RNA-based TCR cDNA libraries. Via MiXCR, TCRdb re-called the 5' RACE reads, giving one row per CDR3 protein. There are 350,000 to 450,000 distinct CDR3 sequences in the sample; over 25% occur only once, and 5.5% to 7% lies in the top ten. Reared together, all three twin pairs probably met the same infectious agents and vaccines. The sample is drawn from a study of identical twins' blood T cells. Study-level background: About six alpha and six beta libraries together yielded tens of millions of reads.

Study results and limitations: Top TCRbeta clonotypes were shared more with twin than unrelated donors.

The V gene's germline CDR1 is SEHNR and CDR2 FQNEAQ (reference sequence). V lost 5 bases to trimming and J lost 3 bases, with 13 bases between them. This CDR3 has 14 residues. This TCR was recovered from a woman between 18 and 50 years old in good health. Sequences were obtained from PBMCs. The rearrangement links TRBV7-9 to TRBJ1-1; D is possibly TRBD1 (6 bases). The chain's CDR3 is CASSPQGRDTEAFF. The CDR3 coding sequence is TGTGCCAGCAGCCCACAGGGTAGGGACACTGAAGCTTTCTTT.